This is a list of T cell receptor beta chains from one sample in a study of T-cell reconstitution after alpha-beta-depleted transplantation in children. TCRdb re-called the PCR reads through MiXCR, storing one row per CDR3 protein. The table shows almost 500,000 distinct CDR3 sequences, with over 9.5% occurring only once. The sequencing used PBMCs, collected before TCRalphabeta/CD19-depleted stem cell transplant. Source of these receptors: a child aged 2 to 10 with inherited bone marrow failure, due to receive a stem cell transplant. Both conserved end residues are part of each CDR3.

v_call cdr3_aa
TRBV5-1 CASSLDPGQGFDEQFF
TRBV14 CASSLVRRADEQFF
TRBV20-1 CCARPRDYSSYEQYF
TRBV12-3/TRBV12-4 CASSLFKGTSGRNEQFF
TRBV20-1 CSAREGPLPPLYEQYF
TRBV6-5 CASSYSPSSELWELFF
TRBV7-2 CASTFALAGEQYF
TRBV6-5 CASSYEAEWAEAFF
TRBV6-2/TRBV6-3 CASSYLMNTEAFF
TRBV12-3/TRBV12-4 CASSPSPGTSAFF
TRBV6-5 CASSLGPVVDTQYF
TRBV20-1 CSARSSGSGEQFF
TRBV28 CASSFVGGPDIQYF
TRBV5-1 CASSLPLLAANEQFF
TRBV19 CASSIGLAGGPGSFF
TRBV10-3 CAISEWARANVLTF
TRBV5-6 CASSLLLAGGNEQFF
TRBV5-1 CASSTGTGHSGANVLTF
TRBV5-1 CASSLGRLSDSPLHF
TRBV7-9 CASSLAGGASKNIQYF
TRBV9 CASSVTGSALYEQYF
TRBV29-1 CSGAGDTGELFF
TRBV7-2 CASSLDSYYSPLHF
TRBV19 CASSRDQGEQYF
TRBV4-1 CASSQVLAGAYEQYF